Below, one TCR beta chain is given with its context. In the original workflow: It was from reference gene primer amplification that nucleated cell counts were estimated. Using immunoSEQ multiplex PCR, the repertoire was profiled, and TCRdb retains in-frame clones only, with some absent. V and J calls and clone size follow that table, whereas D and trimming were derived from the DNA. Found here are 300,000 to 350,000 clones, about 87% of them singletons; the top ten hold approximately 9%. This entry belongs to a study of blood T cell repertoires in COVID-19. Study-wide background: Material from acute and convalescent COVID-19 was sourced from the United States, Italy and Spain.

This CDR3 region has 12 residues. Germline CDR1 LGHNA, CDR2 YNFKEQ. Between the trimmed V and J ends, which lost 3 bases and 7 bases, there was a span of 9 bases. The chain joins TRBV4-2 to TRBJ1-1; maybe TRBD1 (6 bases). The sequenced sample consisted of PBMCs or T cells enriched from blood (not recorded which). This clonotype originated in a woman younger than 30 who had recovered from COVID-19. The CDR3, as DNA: TGTGCCAGCAGCCATGGACAGCTTGAAGCTTTCTTT. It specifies CASSHGQLEAFF.